This T cell receptor beta chain was retrieved from a study of OX40 agonist ivuxolimab in advanced cancers. Regarding the study as a whole: CD4+ and CD8+ T cells in blood underwent clonal expansion by week 6 at 0.1 to 3.0 mg/kg.

Notes on this clone: What it binds is not known.

The V and J ends lost 1 base and 7 bases respectively, with 8 bases between them. Per the germline V gene, CDR1 is LNHDA and CDR2 is SQIVND (reference sequence). The CDR3 sequence is 13 residues long. The assay was immunoSEQ multiplex PCR, and TCRdb's table has in-frame clones only and misses some. The table records some 14,000 clones, 65% to 85% of them present only once. This sample comprised CD4+ or CD8+ T cells sorted from blood, obtained in a trial of the OX40 agonist ivuxolimab. The source is an adult with an advanced solid tumor such as melanoma, head and neck, liver or kidney cancer. This chain connects TRBV19 to TRBJ2-1; possibly TRBD2 for D (6 bases). CDR3 DNA sequence: TGTGCCAGTAGTATAGGGGGACTTAATGAGCAGTTCTTC. It codes for CASSIGGLNEQFF.